The next 14 T cell receptor beta chains were all read from a single sample in a study of Japanese encephalitis immunity and Zika vaccine responses. For less than seven days, PBMCs labeled with CFSE were cultured with peptide pools at 0.85 to 1 ug/mL each. TCRdb re-called the 5' RACE reads with MiXCR, one entry per CDR3 protein. In the table there are approximately 140 distinct CDR3 sequences, roughly 3.6% of which are singletons. The sample consisted of antigen-activated CD8+ T cells from blood, cultured, taken during a Zika inactivated vaccine study. The receptors shown here come from an adult man who received an inactivated Zika virus vaccine.

This clonotype appeared a few times. The rearrangement links TRBV27 to TRBJ1-2; TRBD1 matches at 8 bases. The germline V gene encodes CDR1 MNHEY and CDR2 SMNVEV (reference sequence). The CDR3 is made up of 14 amino acids. The junction had 2 bases not matched to a gene; V was cut back by 3 bases and J by 2 bases. The CDR3 reads CASSLTGANYGYTF. The CDR3 DNA is TGTGCCAGCAGTTTGACAGGGGCCAACTATGGCTACACCTTC.

By proportion, this clonotype is hyperexpanded. The rearrangement uses TRBV27 and TRBJ1-1; D uncertain. The CDR3 sequence is 14 residues long. The V end was cut by 8 bases, the J end by 4 bases, with 17 bases between. Germline CDR1 and CDR2: MNHEY and SMNVEV (reference sequence). The CDR3 bases are TGTGCCAGCGGGCAAGGGTTGGGGAGCACTGAAGCTTTCTTT. Translated, it gives CASGQGLGSTEAFF.

By its share, this clonotype is medium-sized. Written as DNA, the CDR3 is TGTGCCAGTAGTGTAGGAGGCTCTTACAATGAGCAGTTCTTC. It yields the protein CASSVGGSYNEQFF. The V call is TRBV19, the J call TRBJ2-1, with D possibly matching TRBD2 (5 bases). Germline V gene data show CDR1 as LNHDA and CDR2 as SQIVND (reference sequence). The CDR3 covers 14 residues. V shed 5 bases and J shed 4 bases, with 12 bases lying between them.

This clonotype is hyperexpanded within its sample. The chain joins TRBV4-3 to TRBJ1-1; D is unresolved. Trimming cost V 4 bases and J 7 bases, with 16 bases left between them. This CDR3 spans 14 amino acids. Germline assignment: CDR1 LGHNA and CDR2 YSLEER. The CDR3: CASSLHSSPFEAFF. The CDR3 DNA follows: TGCGCCAGCAGCCTACATTCAAGTCCATTTGAAGCTTTCTTT.

This clonotype is deemed hyperexpanded. The chain uses TRBV5-1 and TRBJ2-1; TRBD2 might be the D (6 bases). Germline CDR1 and CDR2: SGHRS and YFSETQ. V shed 3 bases and J shed 6 bases, with 13 bases lying between them. The CDR3 totals 14 residues. CDR3 coding DNA: TGCGCCAGCAGCTGGGCCGGGACTCCCAATGAGCAGTTCTTC. Protein sequence: CASSWAGTPNEQFF. Full variable domain (remainder filled in from reference TRBV5-1 and TRBJ2-1): KAGVTQTPRYLIKTRGQQVTLSCSPISGHRSVSWYQQTPGQGLQFLFEYFSETQRNKGNFPGRFSGRQFSNSRSEMNVSTLELGDSALYLCASSWAGTPNEQFFGPGTRLTVL.

In its sample, this clonotype ranks as hyperexpanded. The chain has TRBV4-3 and TRBJ2-7, with TRBD1 identical over 10 bases. CDR1 is LGHNA and CDR2 is YSLEER in the germline V gene. V trimming: 5 bases; J trimming: 2 bases; junction bases outside the gene matches: 3. CDR3 length equals 14 residues. The CDR3 loop is CASSEGQGAYEQYF. DNA of the CDR3: TGCGCCAGCAGCGAAGGACAGGGGGCCTACGAGCAGTACTTC.

This clonotype is deemed hyperexpanded. The rearrangement links TRBV7-2 to TRBJ1-1; D may be TRBD1 (6 bases). V dropped 1 base and J dropped 8 bases, with 17 bases sitting between them. This CDR3 is 15 amino acids long. Per the germline V gene, CDR1 is SGHTA and CDR2 is FQGNSA. The CDR3 region is CASSLVRQGTLEAFF. The CDR3 DNA reads as TGTGCCAGCAGCTTAGTGCGGCAGGGGACGCTAGAAGCTTTCTTT. The whole variable domain, filled in from reference TRBV7-2 and TRBJ1-1, reads GAGVSQSPSNKVTEKGKDVELRCDPISGHTALYWYRQSLGQGLEFLIYFQGNSAPDKSGLPSDRFSAERTGGSVSTLTIQRTQQEDSAVYLCASSLVRQGTLEAFFGQGTRLTVV.

This clonotype is hyperexpanded by share. The rearrangement joins TRBV4-3 to TRBJ1-2; D is uncertain. Between the trimmed V and J ends, which lost 1 base and 8 bases, there was a span of 11 bases. CDR3 size: 13 residues. From germline, CDR1 is LGHNA and CDR2 YSLEER. The CDR3 loop reads CASSQVGVDGYTF. CDR3 DNA: TGCGCCAGCAGCCAAGTCGGGGTCGACGGCTACACCTTC.

This clonotype ranks as medium-sized (0.01 to 0.1%). This chain joins TRBV6-6 and TRBJ2-3; 7 nucleotides align to TRBD1. Germline V gene sequence: CDR1 MNHNY, CDR2 SVGAGI (reference sequence). This CDR3 has 14 amino acids. V lost 7 bases and J lost 5; bases outside the gene matches: 9. The CDR3 loop is CASTGDSYKDTQYF. CDR3 sequence (DNA): TGTGCCAGCACCGGGGACAGCTACAAAGATACGCAGTATTTT.

The V call is TRBV20-1, the J call TRBJ2-7; D is ambiguous. V dropped 0 bases and J dropped 4 bases, with 13 bases sitting between them. The CDR3 has 14 amino acids. Germline CDR1 DFQATT, CDR2 SNEGSKA (reference sequence). The CDR3 spells CSARDLGSGYEQYF. The CDR3 DNA reads TGCAGTGCTAGAGATTTGGGATCGGGTTACGAGCAGTACTTC.

The table lists this clonotype with a few counts. The rearrangement links TRBV12-3 or TRBV12-4 to TRBJ1-2, with 7 bases matching TRBD1. V gave up 6 bases and J gave up 1 base; unmatched junction bases: 8. The CDR3 extends over 15 amino acids. CDR3 protein: CASSFERQGNYGYTF. The CDR3 coding sequence is TGTGCCAGCAGCTTTGAGAGACAGGGTAACTATGGCTACACCTTC.

By its share, this clonotype is large. V usage is TRBV9 and J usage is TRBJ2-7; TRBD1 agrees at 7 bases. Germline V gene lookup returns CDR1 SGDLS and CDR2 YYNGEE. J lost 4 bases, V lost 4 bases, and 8 bases had no gene match. The CDR3 totals 14 residues. The CDR3 reads CASSPGQSGYEQYF. CDR3 sequence (DNA): TGTGCCAGCAGCCCGGGACAGTCCGGATACGAGCAGTACTTC.

This clonotype rates as large. The rearrangement joins TRBV20-1 to TRBJ2-3, with 16 positions matching TRBD2. CDR1 and CDR2 from the germline V gene are DFQATT and SNEGSKA (reference sequence). CDR3 length: 21 amino acids. V lost 0 bases and J lost 3; bases outside the gene matches: 15. As DNA, the CDR3 is TGCAGTGCTAGAGATGAGACCCCACCGGGACTAGCGGGGGGGCCTACAGATACGCAGTATTTT. Translated: CSARDETPPGLAGGPTDTQYF.

Judged by abundance, this clonotype is large. This chain joins TRBV2 and TRBJ2-7, with D perhaps being TRBD1 or TRBD2 (5 bases each). V lost 7 bases and J lost 0, with 16 bases in between. Germline assignment: CDR1 SNHLY and CDR2 FYNNEI. The CDR3 is made up of 15 amino acids. The CDR3 here is CASTPGPISSYEQYF. In DNA, the CDR3 is TGTGCCAGCACACCGGGACCAATTAGCTCCTACGAGCAGTACTTC.